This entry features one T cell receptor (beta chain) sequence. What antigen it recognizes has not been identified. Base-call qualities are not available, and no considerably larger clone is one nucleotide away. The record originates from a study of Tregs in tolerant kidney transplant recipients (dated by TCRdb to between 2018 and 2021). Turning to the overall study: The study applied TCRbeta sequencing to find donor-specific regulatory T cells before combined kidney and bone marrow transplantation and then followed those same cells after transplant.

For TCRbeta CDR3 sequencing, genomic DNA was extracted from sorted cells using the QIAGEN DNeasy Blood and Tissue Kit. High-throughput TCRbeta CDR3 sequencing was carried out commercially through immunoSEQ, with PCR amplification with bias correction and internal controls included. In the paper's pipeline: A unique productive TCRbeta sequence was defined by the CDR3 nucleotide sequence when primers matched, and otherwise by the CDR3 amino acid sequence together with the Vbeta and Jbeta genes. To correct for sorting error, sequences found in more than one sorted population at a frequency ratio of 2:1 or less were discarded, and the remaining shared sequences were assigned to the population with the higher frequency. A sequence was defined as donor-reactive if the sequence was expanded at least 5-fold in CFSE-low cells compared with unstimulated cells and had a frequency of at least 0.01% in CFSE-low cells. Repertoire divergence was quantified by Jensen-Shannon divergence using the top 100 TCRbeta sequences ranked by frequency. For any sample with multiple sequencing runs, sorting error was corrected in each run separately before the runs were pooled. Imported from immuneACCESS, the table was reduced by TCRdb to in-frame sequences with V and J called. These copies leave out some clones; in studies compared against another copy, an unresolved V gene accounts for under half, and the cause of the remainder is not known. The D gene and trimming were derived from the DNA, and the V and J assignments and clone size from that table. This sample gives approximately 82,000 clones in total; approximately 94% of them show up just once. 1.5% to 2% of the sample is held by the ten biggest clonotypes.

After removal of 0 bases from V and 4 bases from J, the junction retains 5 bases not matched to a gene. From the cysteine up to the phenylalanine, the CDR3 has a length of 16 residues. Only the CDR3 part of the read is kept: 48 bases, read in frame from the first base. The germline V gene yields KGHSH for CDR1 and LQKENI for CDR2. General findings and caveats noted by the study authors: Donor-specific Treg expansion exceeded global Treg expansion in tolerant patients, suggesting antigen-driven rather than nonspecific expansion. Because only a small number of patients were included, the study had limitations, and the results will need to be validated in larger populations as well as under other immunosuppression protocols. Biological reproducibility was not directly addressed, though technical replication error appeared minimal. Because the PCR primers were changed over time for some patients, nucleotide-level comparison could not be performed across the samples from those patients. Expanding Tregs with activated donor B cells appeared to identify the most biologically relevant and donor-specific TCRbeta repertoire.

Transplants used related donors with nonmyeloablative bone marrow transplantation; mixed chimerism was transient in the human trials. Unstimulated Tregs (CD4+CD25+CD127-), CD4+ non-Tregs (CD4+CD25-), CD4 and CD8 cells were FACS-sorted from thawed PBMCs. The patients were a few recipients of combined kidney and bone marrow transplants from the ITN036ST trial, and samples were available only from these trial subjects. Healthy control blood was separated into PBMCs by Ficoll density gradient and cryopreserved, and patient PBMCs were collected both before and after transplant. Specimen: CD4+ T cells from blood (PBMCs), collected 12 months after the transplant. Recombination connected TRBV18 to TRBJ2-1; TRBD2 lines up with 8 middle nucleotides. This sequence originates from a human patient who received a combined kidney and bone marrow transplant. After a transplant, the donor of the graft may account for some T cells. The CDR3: CASSPPNGGDYNEQFF. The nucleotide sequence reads TGTGCCAGCTCACCACCGAACGGGGGGGATTACAATGAGCAGTTCTTC. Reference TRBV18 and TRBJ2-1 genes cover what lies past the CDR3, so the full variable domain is NAGVMQNPRHLVRRRGQEARLRCSPMKGHSHVYWYRQLPEEGLKFMVYLQKENIIDESGMPKERFSAEFPKEGPSILRIQQVVRGDSAAYFCASSPPNGGDYNEQFFGPGTRLTVL.